The clone carrying this TCR beta chain showed up just a few times. The assay was immunoSEQ multiplex PCR, and TCRdb's table has in-frame clones only and misses some. This sample has 200,000 to 250,000 clones, with more than 65% found just once. This sample stems from a study of blood T cell repertoires in COVID-19. Study as a whole: Samples representing acute and convalescent COVID-19 were sourced from the United States, Italy and Spain.

Material: peripheral blood. This TCR came from an older woman with acute or convalescent COVID-19.

For the CDR3, the DNA is TGTGCCAGCAGCCAGGCTGGGACAGGGGCCTACGAGCAGTACTTC. Its protein product is CASSQAGTGAYEQYF. The gene calls are TRBV5-6 and TRBJ2-7; TRBD1 matches at 10 bases. Germline V lookup: CDR1 SGHDT, CDR2 YYEEEE. The trim removed 4 bases at V and 2 bases at J, leaving 6 bases unmatched. The CDR3 consists of 15 residues.